Shown below are 28 T cell receptor beta chains from a single sample sequenced in a study of technical replicates of blood from a few donors. Measured with immunoSEQ multiplex PCR; TCRdb has only the in-frame clones, and not every one. The repertoire consists of approximately 12,000 clones, with 85% to 95% occurring once and the leading ten covering 5.5% to 7.5%. Sequenced: PBMCs. The receptor source for this set is a human donor in good health.

CDR3 sequence reads: CASSLATGATNEKLFF. CDR3 in DNA: TGTGCCAGCAGCTTGGCCACAGGGGCAACTAATGAAAAACTGTTTTTT. The rearrangement uses TRBV5-4 and TRBJ1-4; 7 bases fit TRBD1. This CDR3 is built from 16 residues. CDR1 and CDR2 from the germline V gene are SGHNT and YYREEE (reference sequence). The ends lost 0 bases at V and 0 bases at J; junction bases unmatched: 2.

This sequence joins TRBV5-1 and TRBJ2-3; 10 bases are shared with TRBD1. V gave up 3 bases and J gave up 5 bases; unmatched junction bases: 6. Germline CDR1 and CDR2: SGHRS and YFSETQ. The length of the CDR3 is 15 residues. CDR3 nucleotide sequence: TGCGCCAGCAGCTGGGGGACAGGGGTGAGAGATACGCAGTATTTT. Translated: CASSWGTGVRDTQYF.

V usage is TRBV25-1 and J usage is TRBJ2-7, with 12 bases aligning to TRBD2. This CDR3 contains 15 residues. The germline CDR1 and CDR2 sequences are MGHDK and SYGVNS. The junction had 0 bases not matched to a gene; V was cut back by 1 base and J by 2 bases. CDR3 sequence (DNA): TGTGCCAGCAGTGAATCTAGCGGGAGGGCCTACGAGCAGTACTTC. Amino acid sequence: CASSESSGRAYEQYF.

CDR3 region: CAWSASARAAVAKNIQYF. The CDR3 bases are TGTGCCTGGAGTGCCTCCGCGAGGGCGGCAGTAGCCAAAAACATTCAGTACTTC. The chain uses TRBV30 and TRBJ2-4; possible D gene TRBD2, 5 bases. The V and J ends lost 1 base and 0 bases respectively, with 19 bases between them. CDR3 length: 18 amino acids. Germline CDR1 reads GTSNPN; CDR2 reads SVGIG (reference sequence).

V is TRBV5-1 and J is TRBJ2-1, with a weak D call TRBD2 (6 bases). V lost 1 base to trimming and J lost 4 bases, with 9 bases between them. This CDR3 region has 14 residues. Germline loops: CDR1 SGHRS, CDR2 YFSETQ. The CDR3 DNA reads as TGCGCCAGCAGCTTGTCGGGAGAGTACAATGAGCAGTTCTTC. This translates into CASSLSGEYNEQFF.

Only one count was recorded for this clone. In DNA, the CDR3 is TGTGCCAGCAGCGTAGTCCCGGCCCAGGAGCAGTATTTT. It is translated as CASSVVPAQEQYF. This chain uses TRBV9 with TRBJ2-3; D is ambiguous. The germline CDR1 and CDR2 sequences are SGDLS and YYNGEE. The CDR3 has 13 residues. V was shortened by 0 bases and J by 11 bases, with 13 bases between the two germline ends.

This chain uses TRBV28 with TRBJ2-5; 7 bases are shared with TRBD1. In germline, CDR1 is MDHEN, CDR2 SYDVKM. The CDR3 is made up of 14 amino acids. V was pared by 6 bases and J by 6 bases, with 10 bases of the junction left unmatched. CDR3 residues: CASRPQGDWQTQYF. The CDR3 bases are TGTGCCAGCAGGCCCCAGGGGGATTGGCAGACCCAGTACTTC.

This chain connects TRBV5-4 to TRBJ2-7; D is ambiguous. The CDR3 is made up of 11 amino acids. Germline assignment: CDR1 SGHNT and CDR2 YYREEE (reference sequence). V shed 3 bases and J shed 4 bases, with 5 bases lying between them. In DNA form, the CDR3 reads TGTGCCAGCAGCTCACAGTACGAGCAGTACTTC. It encodes CASSSQYEQYF. The full variable domain, with the rest looked up from reference TRBV5-4 and TRBJ2-7, is ETGVTQSPTHLIKTRGQQVTLRCSSQSGHNTVSWYQQALGQGPQFIFQYYREEENGRGNFPPRFSGLQFPNYSSELNVNALELDDSALYLCASSSQYEQYFGPGTRLTVT.

J is TRBJ2-7 and V is TRBV27, with 9 bases aligning to TRBD2. In germline, CDR1 is MNHEY, CDR2 SMNVEV (reference sequence). The CDR3 covers 15 residues. Trimming took 5 bases from V and 0 from J; bases not matched to a gene: 5. CDR3 in DNA: TGTGCCAGCAGTGTCGGACTAGCGAACTCCTACGAGCAGTACTTC. Translated, it gives CASSVGLANSYEQYF.

CDR3 sequence: CASSVQREGPYEQYF. The CDR3 region has the DNA TGCGCCAGCAGCGTTCAGCGGGAGGGCCCCTACGAGCAGTACTTC. The chain is built from TRBV5-1 and TRBJ2-7; 10 bases align to TRBD2. This CDR3 comprises 15 residues. V was clipped by 4 bases and J by 2 bases; unmatched bases: 6. Germline values: CDR1 SGHRS, CDR2 YFSETQ. Full variable domain (outside the CDR3, taken from reference TRBV5-1 and TRBJ2-7): KAGVTQTPRYLIKTRGQQVTLSCSPISGHRSVSWYQQTPGQGLQFLFEYFSETQRNKGNFPGRFSGRQFSNSRSEMNVSTLELGDSALYLCASSVQREGPYEQYFGPGTRLTVT.

This chain uses TRBV6-5 with TRBJ1-2, with a tentative D call TRBD1 (6 bases). CDR1 is MNHEY, CDR2 SVGAGI, per germline. Trimming removed 6 bases at V and 2 bases at J, with 16 bases between. The CDR3 is made up of 15 amino acids. The CDR3 coding sequence is TGTGCCAGCAGCCGCGTGGGCAGGGGCAACTATGGCTACACCTTC. It translates to CASSRVGRGNYGYTF.

The chain is built from TRBV5-1 and TRBJ2-1; D unclear. The CDR3 is 15 residues long. The germline V and J ends were trimmed by 0 bases and 4 bases, with 11 bases remaining between them. The germline V gene has CDR1 SGHRS and CDR2 YFSETQ. CDR3 residues: CASSLAQPQYNEQFF. The CDR3 coding sequence is TGCGCCAGCAGCTTGGCCCAGCCACAGTACAATGAGCAGTTCTTC.

V and J are TRBV11-2 and TRBJ2-7, with 9 bases identical to TRBD2. CDR1 and CDR2 (germline): SGHAT, FQNNGV. This CDR3 is built from 16 residues. V lost 5 bases to trimming and J lost 2 bases; unmatched junction nucleotides: 10. As DNA, the CDR3 is TGTGCCAGCAGCCCGAGGGCTAGCGGGATTGCCTACGAGCAGTACTTC. It encodes CASSPRASGIAYEQYF.

The chain joins TRBV10-3 to TRBJ2-4, with 10 bases matching TRBD1. Germline V gene lookup returns CDR1 ENHRY and CDR2 SYGVKD. The CDR3 is 14 amino acids. The junction had 6 bases not matched to a gene; V was cut back by 4 bases and J by 9 bases. CDR3 sequence reads: CAISGGTGDAIQYF. CDR3 nucleotide sequence: TGTGCCATCAGTGGCGGGACAGGGGATGCCATTCAGTACTTC.

The chain combines TRBV29-1 with TRBJ1-1; 9 nucleotides line up with TRBD1. The CDR3 consists of 13 residues. J lost 3 bases, V lost 4 bases, and 3 bases had no gene match. In germline, CDR1 is SQVTM, CDR2 ANQGSEA. As DNA, the CDR3 is TGCAGCGTTGGGAGACAGGGGGACACTGAAGCTTTCTTT. As protein: CSVGRQGDTEAFF.

This chain uses TRBV27 with TRBJ1-5; possibly TRBD1 for D (5 bases). The V end was cut by 1 base, the J end by 6 bases, with 16 bases between. Germline CDR1 MNHEY, CDR2 SMNVEV (reference sequence). This CDR3 comprises 16 residues. The CDR3: CASSLLSRGGVQPQHF. The CDR3 DNA follows: TGTGCCAGCAGTTTATTGTCCCGGGGAGGGGTTCAGCCCCAGCATTTT.

V is TRBV2 and J is TRBJ2-2; D is undetermined. Germline V lookup: CDR1 SNHLY, CDR2 FYNNEI. V gave up 3 bases and J gave up 6 bases, with 14 bases separating them. This CDR3 has 15 residues. The CDR3 DNA is TGTGCCAGCAGTGATGCGGCAGTGGCGCCCGGGGAGCTGTTTTTT. It yields the protein CASSDAAVAPGELFF.

J is TRBJ2-7 and V is TRBV18; 10 positions agree with TRBD2. This CDR3 spans 13 amino acids. The germline V gene encodes CDR1 KGHSH and CDR2 LQKENI. The junction had 1 base not matched to a gene; V was cut back by 5 bases and J by 3 bases. CDR3 in DNA: TGTGCCAGCTCATCTAGCGGGAGCTACGAGCAGTACTTC. Translated: CASSSSGSYEQYF.

In its sample, this clone was seen once. This chain links TRBV10-1 with TRBJ2-7; 8 nucleotides agree with TRBD2. Germline V lookup: CDR1 WNHNN, CDR2 SYGVQD (reference sequence). Trimming removed 5 bases from V and 6 bases from J; junction bases left unmatched: 6. This CDR3 spans 13 amino acids. CDR3 sequence (DNA): TGCGCCAGCAGTAGGGGACTAGAAGGCGAGCAGTACTTC. It translates to CASSRGLEGEQYF.

This rearrangement joins TRBV2 to TRBJ2-3; 7 nucleotides match TRBD1. CDR3 length: 14 residues. Germline-derived CDR1 and CDR2 are SNHLY and FYNNEI. Trimming at V came to 8 bases and at J to 2 bases, leaving 7 bases not matched to a gene. As DNA, the CDR3 is TGTGCCAGCGGGGGACAGATTTACACAGATACGCAGTATTTT. It is translated as CASGGQIYTDTQYF.

The rearrangement links TRBV2 to TRBJ2-6, with 9 positions matching TRBD1. The CDR3 runs to 14 residues. Germline V gene sequence: CDR1 SNHLY, CDR2 FYNNEI. The trim removed 6 bases at V and 4 bases at J, leaving 1 base unmatched. The CDR3 loop is CASRGQGGANVLTF. The CDR3 DNA reads TGTGCCAGCAGGGGACAGGGAGGGGCCAACGTCCTGACTTTC. The whole variable domain, filled in from reference TRBV2 and TRBJ2-6, reads EPEVTQTPSHQVTQMGQEVILRCVPISNHLYFYWYRQILGQKVEFLVSFYNNEISEKSEIFDDQFSVERPDGSNFTLKIRSTKLEDSAMYFCASRGQGGANVLTFGAGSRLTVL.

The rearrangement links TRBV4-1 to TRBJ2-1, with 13 bases lining up with TRBD2. V lost 4 bases to trimming and J lost 7 bases; unmatched junction nucleotides: 10. Germline CDR1 is MGHRA and CDR2 is YSYEKL. The CDR3 has 17 residues. The CDR3, as DNA: TGCGCCAGCAGCCTCACTAGCGGGAGGGCCGATGTGAATGAGCAGTTCTTC. It specifies CASSLTSGRADVNEQFF.

The V gene is TRBV7-2, the J gene TRBJ2-7; 13 bases match TRBD2. This CDR3 spans 15 amino acids. Germline V CDR1 and CDR2: SGHTA, FQGNSA. J gave up 7 bases and V 5 bases, and 8 bases lay outside the gene matches. This CDR3 reads CASSARTSGSLEQYF. CDR3 nucleotide sequence: TGTGCCAGCAGCGCCAGGACTAGCGGGAGCTTAGAGCAGTACTTC.

The chain links TRBV7-9 to TRBJ2-7; perhaps TRBD1 as D (6 bases). The CDR3 covers 13 residues. Trimming removed 3 bases from V and 2 bases from J, with 8 bases in between. In germline, CDR1 is SEHNR, CDR2 FQNEAQ (reference sequence). CDR3 nucleotides: TGTGCCAGCAGCTTCGGGACAACCTACGAGCAGTACTTC. As protein: CASSFGTTYEQYF.

The chain employs TRBV6-6 and TRBJ2-7, with a tentative D call TRBD2 (5 bases). Germline assignment: CDR1 MNHNY and CDR2 SVGAGI (reference sequence). V was pared by 6 bases and J by 5 bases, with 20 bases between. The CDR3 is 15 amino acids. CDR3 sequence: CASSPPASGNNEQYF. The CDR3, as DNA: TGTGCCAGCAGCCCCCCCGCATCCGGGAATAACGAGCAGTACTTC.

This clone was recorded only once. The chain uses TRBV27 and TRBJ2-5; a possible D gene is TRBD2 (6 bases). This CDR3 is 14 amino acids long. The germline V gene encodes CDR1 MNHEY and CDR2 SMNVEV (reference sequence). Trimming stripped 6 bases from V and 4 bases from J, with 15 bases between. CDR3: CASSQGTAGETQYF. The CDR3 nucleotides are TGTGCCAGCAGCCAAGGGACTGCAGGAGAGACCCAGTACTTC.

This chain connects TRBV13 to TRBJ2-7; 13 positions agree with TRBD2. Germline-derived CDR1 and CDR2 are PRHDT and FYEKMQ (reference sequence). CDR3 length: 19 residues. Germline trimming cut 2 bases from V and 0 bases from J; bases unmatched to any gene: 10. The DNA for the CDR3 is TGTGCCAGCAGCTTACCCAGGACTAGCGGGAGCCCAAGCTCCTACGAGCAGTACTTC. Translation: CASSLPRTSGSPSSYEQYF.

V and J are TRBV28 and TRBJ1-4, with 10 bases aligning to TRBD1. Trimming cost V 4 bases and J 8 bases; bases outside gene matches: 7. This CDR3 region has 15 residues. The germline CDR1 and CDR2 sequences are MDHEN and SYDVKM. CDR3 DNA sequence: TGTGCCAGCAGTTCGGGACAGGGGATAGGAGAAAAACTGTTTTTT. The encoded protein is CASSSGQGIGEKLFF.